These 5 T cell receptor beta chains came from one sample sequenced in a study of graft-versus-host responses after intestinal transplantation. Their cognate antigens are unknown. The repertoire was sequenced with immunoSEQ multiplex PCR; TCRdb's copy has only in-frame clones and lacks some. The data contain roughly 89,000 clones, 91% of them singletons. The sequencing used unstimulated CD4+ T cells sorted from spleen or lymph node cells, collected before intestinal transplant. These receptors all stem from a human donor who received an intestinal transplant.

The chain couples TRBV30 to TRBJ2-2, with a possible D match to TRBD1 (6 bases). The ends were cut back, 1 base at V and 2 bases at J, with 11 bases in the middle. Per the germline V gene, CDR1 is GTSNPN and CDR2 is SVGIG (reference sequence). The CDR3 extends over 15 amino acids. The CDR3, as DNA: TGTGCCTGGAGTGGGCGAGGGGGTAACACCGGGGAGCTGTTTTTT. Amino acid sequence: CAWSGRGGNTGELFF.

In DNA form, the CDR3 reads TGTGCCAGCACCGAACGAAGCCACAGGGGGTCTTCTGGAAACACCATATATTTT. Translation gives CASTERSHRGSSGNTIYF. The chain uses TRBV27 and TRBJ1-3; 8 bases map to TRBD1. J gave up 1 base and V 7 bases, and 15 bases lay outside the gene matches. The CDR3 totals 18 residues. Per germline, CDR1 MNHEY and CDR2 SMNVEV (reference sequence).

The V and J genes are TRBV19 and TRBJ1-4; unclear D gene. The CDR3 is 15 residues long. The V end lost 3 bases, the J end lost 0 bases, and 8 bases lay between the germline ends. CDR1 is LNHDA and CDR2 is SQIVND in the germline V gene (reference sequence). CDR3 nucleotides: TGTGCCAGTAGTATCTGGCTGACAACTAATGAAAAACTGTTTTTT. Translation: CASSIWLTTNEKLFF.

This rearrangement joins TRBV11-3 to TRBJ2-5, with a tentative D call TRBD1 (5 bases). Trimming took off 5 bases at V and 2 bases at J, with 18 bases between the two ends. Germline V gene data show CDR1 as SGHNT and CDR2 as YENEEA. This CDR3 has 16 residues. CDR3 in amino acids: CASSARQLTRQETQYF. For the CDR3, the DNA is TGTGCCAGCAGCGCCCGACAGCTTACCAGACAAGAGACCCAGTACTTC.

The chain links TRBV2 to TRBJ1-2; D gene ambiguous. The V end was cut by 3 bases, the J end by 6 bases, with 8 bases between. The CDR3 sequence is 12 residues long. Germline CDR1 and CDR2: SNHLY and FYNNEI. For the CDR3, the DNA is TGTGCCAGCAGTGACAGAAACGATGGCTACACCTTC. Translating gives CASSDRNDGYTF. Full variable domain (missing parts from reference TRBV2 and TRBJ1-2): EPEVTQTPSHQVTQMGQEVILRCVPISNHLYFYWYRQILGQKVEFLVSFYNNEISEKSEIFDDQFSVERPDGSNFTLKIRSTKLEDSAMYFCASSDRNDGYTFGSGTRLTVV.